This T cell receptor (beta chain) was profiled in a study of PD-1 blockade in classical Hodgkin lymphoma. Study observations and caveats: Complete responders showed a baseline diversity that resembled the diversity of newly diagnosed patients.

Regarding time point: cycle 4 day 1 (C4D1), after five to seven weeks of nivolumab. All patients experienced relapse after autologous stem cell transplantation, and brentuximab vedotin exposure was variable. Trimming took off 5 bases at V and 3 bases at J, with 10 bases between the two ends. CDR3 length: 13 amino acids. Germline-derived CDR1 and CDR2 are LNHDA and SQIVND (reference sequence). This clone has only a few counts. Its specificity is not known. Produced via immunoSEQ multiplex PCR; TCRdb's table is partial and in-frame only. The sample carries 20,000 to 30,000 clones, roughly 90% recorded once.

This sample comprised peripheral blood mononuclear cells (PBMCs), obtained before the fourth cycle of nivolumab. The sequence was collected from a human donor with classical Hodgkin lymphoma. This chain joins TRBV19 and TRBJ1-1, with unresolved D. This CDR3 reads CASSFLSYTEAFF. The CDR3 nucleotides are TGTGCCAGTAGTTTCCTGTCCTACACTGAAGCTTTCTTT.